These 10 T cell receptor beta chains came from one sample sequenced in a study of T cell responses to AZD1222 COVID-19 vaccine. Clones were read by immunoSEQ multiplex PCR, and TCRdb kept only the in-frame ones, dropping some. In the table there are about 83,000 clones, around 90% of which are singletons. This specimen consisted of peripheral blood, obtained on day 0 of MenACWY control vaccination. All receptors derive from an adult in good health.

J is TRBJ2-5 and V is TRBV28; D call uncertain. V lost 10 bases, J lost 5 bases, and 8 bases lay in between. Germline values: CDR1 MDHEN, CDR2 SYDVKM. The CDR3 sequence is 10 residues long. The CDR3 nucleotides are TGTGCCATCTCCCGGGAGACCCAGTACTTC. Residues: CAISRETQYF.

This chain connects TRBV6-2 or TRBV6-3 to TRBJ2-7; the match to TRBD2 covers 7 bases. From germline, CDR1 is MNHEY and CDR2 SVGEGT. This CDR3 has 16 amino acids. The V and J ends lost 2 bases and 0 bases, in that order; junction bases with no gene match: 7. The CDR3 spells CASSYPQQRGSYEQYF. The CDR3 coding sequence is TGTGCCAGCAGTTACCCGCAGCAGCGGGGCTCCTACGAGCAGTACTTC.

The chain links TRBV6-2 or TRBV6-3 to TRBJ2-3, with D perhaps TRBD1 or TRBD2 (6 bases each). Between the trimmed V and J ends, which lost 6 bases and 3 bases, there was a span of 16 bases. Germline V gives CDR1 MNHEY, CDR2 SVGEGT. The CDR3 length is 15 residues. The CDR3 loop is CASSSRGRATDTQYF. CDR3 in DNA: TGTGCCAGCAGCTCCCGGGGGCGGGCAACAGATACGCAGTATTTT.

The genes are TRBV10-3 and TRBJ1-2, with D tentatively TRBD1 (6 bases). Trimming shortened V by 10 bases and J by 3 bases, and 12 bases separated the two germline ends. The CDR3 is made up of 12 amino acids. CDR1 and CDR2 (germline): ENHRY, SYGVKD. CDR3 amino acids: CASKGGDYGYTF. The CDR3 DNA follows: TGTGCCAGCAAAGGGGGAGACTATGGCTACACCTTC.

V and J are TRBV7-2 and TRBJ2-1; 9 bases fit TRBD2. CDR3 length equals 16 residues. V lost 3 bases, J lost 7 bases, and 10 bases stayed unmatched. Looked up from germline, CDR1 is SGHTA and CDR2 is FQGNSA. CDR3 DNA: TGTGCCAGCAGCTTTGGTCGGTCGACTAGCGGTAATGAGCAGTTCTTC. This encodes CASSFGRSTSGNEQFF. Variable domain in full (rest from reference TRBV7-2 and TRBJ2-1): GAGVSQSPSNKVTEKGKDVELRCDPISGHTALYWYRQSLGQGLEFLIYFQGNSAPDKSGLPSDRFSAERTGGSVSTLTIQRTQQEDSAVYLCASSFGRSTSGNEQFFGPGTRLTVL.

This chain joins TRBV7-2 and TRBJ2-7; maybe TRBD2 (5 bases). The CDR3 has 15 amino acids. The V gene's germline CDR1 is SGHTA and CDR2 FQGNSA. V gave up 5 bases and J gave up 7 bases, with 21 bases separating them. This chain's CDR3 is CASSRSLGGPQEQYF. The CDR3 DNA reads as TGTGCCAGCAGCCGTTCACTAGGCGGCCCTCAGGAGCAGTACTTC.

The V and J genes are TRBV4-1 and TRBJ1-1, with D hard to call. The V gene lost 0 bases and the J gene lost 4 bases, with 9 bases spanning the gap. This CDR3 comprises 14 residues. Germline assignment: CDR1 MGHRA and CDR2 YSYEKL. The CDR3 DNA follows: TGCGCCAGCAGCCAAGAGAGGGTACCCACTGAAGCTTTCTTT. As protein: CASSQERVPTEAFF.

V gene TRBV5-1 combines with J gene TRBJ1-1, with D perhaps TRBD1 (5 bases). V was shortened by 0 bases and J by 1 base, with 10 bases between the two germline ends. The CDR3 extends over 15 amino acids. Germline CDR1 reads SGHRS; CDR2 reads YFSETQ. CDR3 residues: CASSLAMGGNTEAFF. The CDR3 DNA reads TGCGCCAGCAGCTTGGCCATGGGGGGGAACACTGAAGCTTTCTTT.

The chain carries TRBV6-5 and TRBJ2-3; tentative D call: TRBD2 (6 bases). The germline V and J ends were trimmed by 2 bases and 6 bases, with 18 bases remaining between them. CDR3 size: 16 residues. Germline V CDR1 and CDR2: MNHEY, SVGAGI. The CDR3 nucleotides are TGTGCCAGCAGTTACAAGCCGGGTCGGGGGTCGGATACGCAGTATTTT. Its translation: CASSYKPGRGSDTQYF.

This chain uses TRBV10-2 with TRBJ1-1; a weak D match, TRBD1 (6 bases). Germline-derived CDR1 and CDR2 are WSHSY and SAAADI. The CDR3 spans 13 residues. V lost 7 bases, J lost 3 bases, and 12 bases lay in between. Written as DNA, the CDR3 is TGCGCCAGCACGAGGGGGAGGTACACTGAAGCTTTCTTT. This encodes CASTRGRYTEAFF.